The present T cell receptor (beta chain) was sequenced within a study of cytotoxic CD8 clonotypes in ibrutinib-treated CLL. Study information: Patients attained approximately 24 partial and 2 complete responses; at median about 70 months, around 15 remained remitted while about twelve progressed. Study-wide results and caveats: Exceeding age-matched healthy donors, baseline clonality also tracked the counts of circulating CD8+ T cells. Clonality rose at ibrutinib response and fell back toward baseline at progression.

Depths of 1 in 200,000 to 1 in 1 million T cells were the sequencing target. Here immunoSEQ multiplex PCR was the method, and the copy in TCRdb shows in-frame clones only, minus some. The table includes over 15,000 clones, roughly 80% detected once. With regard to this clone: Its antigen is currently unknown.

The germline CDR1 and CDR2 sequences are SEHNR and FQNEAQ (reference sequence). This CDR3 comprises 14 residues. V was trimmed by 1 base and J by 1 base, leaving 7 bases between them. The chain has TRBV7-9 and TRBJ1-1; no definite D call. This TCR came from a human donor with chronic lymphocytic leukemia. Source: PBMCs, taken before ibrutinib treatment. The CDR3 DNA sequence: TGTGCCAGCAGCTTAGAGGTAGGGAACACTGAAGCTTTCTTT. Translated, it gives CASSLEVGNTEAFF.